Sequencing of this T cell receptor (beta chain) was carried out in a study of neurological immune-mediated disorders. Study-level results: Whereas HTLV-1-associated myelopathy showed the most TCR clonal expansion, multiple sclerosis showed the least, with levels below those of healthy controls.

This clonotype has a count of ten or more. Its antigen is not identified. This CDR3 comprises 15 residues. The V gene's germline CDR1 is KGHSH and CDR2 LQKENI. Trimming at V came to 0 bases and at J to 6 bases, leaving 3 bases not matched to a gene. cDNA synthesis was performed by 5'RACE with 10-nucleotide random UMIs. TCRdb used MiXCR to reprocess the 5' RACE reads, holding one entry per CDR3 protein. The top ten clones hold roughly an eighth of a sample with some 16,000 distinct CDR3 sequences, around 15% of them seen once. This TCR came from a man in his sixties with HTLV-1-associated myelopathy (HAM/TSP). The chain links TRBV18 to TRBJ2-1, with 9 bases matching TRBD1. Sequenced: PBMCs. The CDR3, as DNA: TGTGCCAGCTCACCACCGAGGACAGGGGTCAATGAGCAGTTCTTC. Translation: CASSPPRTGVNEQFF.